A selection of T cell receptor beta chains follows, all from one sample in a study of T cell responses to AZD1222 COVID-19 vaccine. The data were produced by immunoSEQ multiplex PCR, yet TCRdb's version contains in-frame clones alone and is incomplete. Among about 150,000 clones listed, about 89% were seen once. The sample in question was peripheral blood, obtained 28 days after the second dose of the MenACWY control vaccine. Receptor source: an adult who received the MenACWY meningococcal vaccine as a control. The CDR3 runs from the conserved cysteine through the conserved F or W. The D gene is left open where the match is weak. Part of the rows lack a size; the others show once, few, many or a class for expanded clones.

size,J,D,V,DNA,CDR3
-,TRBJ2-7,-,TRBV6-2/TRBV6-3,TGTGCCAGCAGTTACTCAAGACTGTCCTACGAGCAGTACTTC,CASSYSRLSYEQYF
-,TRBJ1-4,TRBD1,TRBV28,TGTGCCAGCAGTTTAGCTTCTTGGTCGGGACAGGGGGGTGAAAAACTGTTTTTT,CASSLASWSGQGGEKLFF
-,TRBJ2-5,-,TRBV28,TGTGCCAGCCACTCACCTGCGGGACGCCAAGAGACCCAGTACTTC,CASHSPAGRQETQYF
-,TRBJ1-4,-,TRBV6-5,TGTGCCAGCACGGCAGTTAATGAAAAACTGTTTTTT,CASTAVNEKLFF
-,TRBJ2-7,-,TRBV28,TGTGCCAGCAGTGGAGGACTGTCCAGCTCCTACGAGCAGTACTTC,CASSGGLSSSYEQYF
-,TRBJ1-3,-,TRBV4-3,TGCGCCAGCAGCCAAGTTGGGGATTACACCGGAAACACCATATATTTT,CASSQVGDYTGNTIYF
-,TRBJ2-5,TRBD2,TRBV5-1,TGCGCCAGCAGCTTGGGGCTAGCGGGAGGGCCTGAAGAGACCCAGTACTTC,CASSLGLAGGPEETQYF
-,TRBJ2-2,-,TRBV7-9,TGTGCCAGCAGCTTCGCACAATACACCGGGGAGCTGTTTTTT,CASSFAQYTGELFF
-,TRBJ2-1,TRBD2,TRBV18,TGTGCCAGCTCATACCTTATAGCGGGGGGGCGTAATGAGCAGTTCTTC,CASSYLIAGGRNEQFF
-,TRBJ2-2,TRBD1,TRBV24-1,TGTGCCACCAGTGCCGGGGACAGGGAAACCGGGGAGCTGTTTTTT,CATSAGDRETGELFF
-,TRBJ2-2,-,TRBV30,TGTGCCTGGACTTGGGTGAGCGGGGAGCTGTTTTTT,CAWTWVSGELFF
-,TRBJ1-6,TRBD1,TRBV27,TGTGCCAGCAGCCAAGGACAGGAGGTTTCACCCCTCCACTTT,CASSQGQEVSPLHF
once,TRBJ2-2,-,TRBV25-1,TGTGCCAGCAGTGAAGGAGGACAGGGAGGGTACTGGGCCGGGGAGCTGTTTTTT,CASSEGGQGGYWAGELFF
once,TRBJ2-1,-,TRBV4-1,TGCGCCAGCAGCCCCCCGGGGACGTACGAAACCGGGAGTTCCTACAATGAGCAGTTCTTC,CASSPPGTYETGSSYNEQFF
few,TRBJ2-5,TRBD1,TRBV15,TGTGCCACCAGCAGAGATGGGACAGGGATGGAGACCCAGTACTTC,CATSRDGTGMETQYF
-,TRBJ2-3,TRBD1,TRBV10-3,TGTGCCATCAGTGAGGGGACAGGAGGAAGCACAGATACGCAGTATTTT,CAISEGTGGSTDTQYF
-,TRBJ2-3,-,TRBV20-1,TGCAGTGCTAGTTCCCTGGATACGCAGTATTTT,CSASSLDTQYF
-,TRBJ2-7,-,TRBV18,TGTGCCAGCTCACCACCGACAGGACCAAGCTCCTACGAGCAGTACTTC,CASSPPTGPSSYEQYF
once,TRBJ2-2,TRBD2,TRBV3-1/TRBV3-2,TGTGCCAGCAGCCTTAGCGGGAGTGGATCCGGGGAGCTGTTTTTT,CASSLSGSGSGELFF
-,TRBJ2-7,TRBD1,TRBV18,TGTGCCAGCTCACCACCAGGCGTACAGGGGGCCTACGAGCAGTACTTC,CASSPPGVQGAYEQYF
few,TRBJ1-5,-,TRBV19,TGTGCCAGTAGTGCGGACGGTCAGCCCCAGCATTTT,CASSADGQPQHF
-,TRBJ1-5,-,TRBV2,TGTGCCAGCAGTGAATGGGGGACCGGTCAGCCCCAGCATTTT,CASSEWGTGQPQHF
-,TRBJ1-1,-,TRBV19,TGTGCCAGTAGTATTAAGGCGCCCGGAGCCACTGAAGCTTTCTTT,CASSIKAPGATEAFF
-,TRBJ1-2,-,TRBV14,TGTGCCAGCAGCCAAGATCCCAGTCGAGCTAACTATGGCTACACCTTC,CASSQDPSRANYGYTF
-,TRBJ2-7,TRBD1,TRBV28,TGTGCCAGCAGTGCCCCGGGACAGCCGACCTACGAGCAGTACTTC,CASSAPGQPTYEQYF
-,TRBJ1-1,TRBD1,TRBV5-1,TGCGCCAGCAGCTTGGCCCCAAGACAGGGGGTGGGTGTGAACACTGAAGCTTTCTTT,CASSLAPRQGVGVNTEAFF
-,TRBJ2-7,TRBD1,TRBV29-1,TGCAGCGTTGAACGGACAGGTGCCTACGAGCAGTACTTC,CSVERTGAYEQYF
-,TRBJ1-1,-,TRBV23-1,TGCGCCAGCCTGGACAGAAGGATTGGGGGGAACACTGAAGCTTTCTTT,CASLDRRIGGNTEAFF
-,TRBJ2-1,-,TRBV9,TGTGCCAGCAGCGTAGATGAGGGGCGCTACAATGAGCAGTTCTTC,CASSVDEGRYNEQFF
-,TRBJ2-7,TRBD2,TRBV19,TGTGCCAGTAGTATCCTCAAGGATGGGACTAGCGGGAGGCACGAGCAGTACTTC,CASSILKDGTSGRHEQYF
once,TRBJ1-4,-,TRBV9,TGTGCCAGCAGCGTCGGGAGGGATCCAGGGACTAATGAAAAACTGTTTTTT,CASSVGRDPGTNEKLFF
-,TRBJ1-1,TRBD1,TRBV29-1,TGCAGCGTTGAAGACGACAGGGTCGAGAACACTGAAGCTTTCTTT,CSVEDDRVENTEAFF
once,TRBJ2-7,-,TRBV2,TGTGCCAGCATCCAGGACACGAGCTCCTACGAGCAGTACTTC,CASIQDTSSYEQYF
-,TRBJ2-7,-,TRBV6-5,TGTGCCAGCAGTTTTGGTTTGGACACGGGAGACTACGAGCAGTACTTC,CASSFGLDTGDYEQYF
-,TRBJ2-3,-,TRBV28,TGTGCCAGCAGTCCGTCGGGCACAGATACGCAGTATTTT,CASSPSGTDTQYF
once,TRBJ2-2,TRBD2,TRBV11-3,TGTGCCAGCAGCCTCCGAGCGGGAGCGAACACCGGGGAGCTGTTTTTT,CASSLRAGANTGELFF
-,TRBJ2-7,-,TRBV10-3,TGTGCCATCAGTGCGCCGGAGGTGGGATCCTACGAGCAGTACTTC,CAISAPEVGSYEQYF
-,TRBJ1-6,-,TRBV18,TGTGCCAGCTCACCGGTTGGCGGAGATTCACCCCTCCACTTT,CASSPVGGDSPLHF
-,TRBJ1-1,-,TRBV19,TGTGCCAGTAGTACTCAATTCGGGAAGGACACTGAAGCTTTCTTT,CASSTQFGKDTEAFF
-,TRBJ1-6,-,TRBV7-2,TGTGCCAGCAGCTCCCAGGGAATGACTTCACCCCTCCACTTT,CASSSQGMTSPLHF
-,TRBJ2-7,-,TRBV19,TGTGCCAGTAGTCCTCCGGGACCCTACGAGCAGTACTTC,CASSPPGPYEQYF
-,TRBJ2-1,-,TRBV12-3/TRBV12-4,TGTGCCAGCAGTTTTGCCAATGAGCAGTTCTTC,CASSFANEQFF
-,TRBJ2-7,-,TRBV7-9,TGTGCCAGCAGCTTTGGTTCGGGGGGCCCTGGAGAGCAGTACTTC,CASSFGSGGPGEQYF
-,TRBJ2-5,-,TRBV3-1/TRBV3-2,TGTGCCAGCAGCCGGGGGACCCAGTACTTC,CASSRGTQYF
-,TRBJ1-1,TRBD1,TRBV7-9,TGTGCCAGCAGCTTTCCGGGACAGGGGATAACTGAAGCTTTCTTT,CASSFPGQGITEAFF
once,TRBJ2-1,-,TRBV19,TGTGCCAGTAGTATAGTAGGGGCTCGGACCACCAGTAAACACAATGAGCAGTTCTTC,CASSIVGARTTSKHNEQFF
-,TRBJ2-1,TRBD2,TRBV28,TGTGCCAGCAGTTTATGGCACCCGGGGGGGACTGTATCCTCCTACAATGAGCAGTTCTTC,CASSLWHPGGTVSSYNEQFF
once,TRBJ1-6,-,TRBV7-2,TGTGCCAGCAGCTTATCGGGAGATAATTCACCCCTCCACTTT,CASSLSGDNSPLHF
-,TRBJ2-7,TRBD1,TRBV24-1,TGTGCCACCAGCACAGGGGGCACCTCCTCCTACGAGCAGTACTTC,CATSTGGTSSYEQYF
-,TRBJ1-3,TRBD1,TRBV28,TGTGCCAGCACCACACAGGGGGCCGGAAACACCATATATTTT,CASTTQGAGNTIYF
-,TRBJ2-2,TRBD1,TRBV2,TGTGCCAGCAGTGGGACAGGGGATTGGGGGGAGCTGTTTTTT,CASSGTGDWGELFF
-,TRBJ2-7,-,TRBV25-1,TGTGCCAGCAGTGACAGTTACGAGCAGTACTTC,CASSDSYEQYF